The 21 T cell receptor beta chains given below trace back to one sample, sequenced in a study of blood T cell repertoires in COVID-19. Assay used: immunoSEQ multiplex PCR; TCRdb lists only in-frame clones, some missing. The table records approximately 140,000 clones, 65% to 80% of them present only once. Sequencing used peripheral blood. The receptors come from a middle-aged man with acute or convalescent COVID-19.

V usage is TRBV20-1 and J usage is TRBJ1-1; 7 bases line up with TRBD1. The CDR3 contains 15 residues. Germline V gene lookup returns CDR1 DFQATT and CDR2 SNEGSKA (reference sequence). Trimming at V came to 3 bases and at J to 5 bases, leaving 12 bases not matched to a gene. Here the CDR3 DNA reads TGCAGTGCTAGTTCCCTGACAGGGTTATTTACTGAAGCTTTCTTT. Its protein product is CSASSLTGLFTEAFF.

The J gene is TRBJ2-1, the V gene TRBV4-1, with 9 bases matching TRBD1. The CDR3 loop spans 18 amino acids. The V gene's germline CDR1 is MGHRA and CDR2 YSYEKL. After removal of 1 base from V and 5 bases from J, the junction contained 12 bases not matched to a gene. The CDR3 nucleotides read TGCGCCAGCAGCCAAGGTTCCTTTCTAGGACAGGGGAACAATGAGCAGTTCTTC. It translates to CASSQGSFLGQGNNEQFF.

The table lists this clone with a few counts. This rearrangement joins TRBV20-1 to TRBJ2-7; tentatively, D is TRBD1 (6 bases). The V gene's germline CDR1 is DFQATT and CDR2 SNEGSKA (reference sequence). The CDR3 consists of 14 residues. V was clipped by 3 bases and J by 0 bases, with 12 bases between them. The CDR3 coding sequence is TGCAGTGCTAGTTCGGACAGCAGCTCCTACGAGCAGTACGTC. This translates into CSASSDSSSYEQYV.

Many counts were recorded for this clone. The chain employs TRBV5-6 and TRBJ1-1; TRBD1 matches at 7 bases. The CDR3 extends over 17 amino acids. Germline values: CDR1 SGHDT, CDR2 YYEEEE. V dropped 5 bases and J dropped 2; count of bases not matched to a gene: 15. The CDR3 spells CASRTDQQGPLNTEAFF. As DNA, the CDR3 is TGTGCCAGCAGGACAGATCAACAGGGGCCCCTAAACACTGAAGCTTTCTTT.

The chain uses TRBV27 and TRBJ1-2; D unclear. This CDR3 has 14 amino acids. V lost 3 bases and J 1 base, leaving 9 bases between the germline ends. Germline CDR1 MNHEY, CDR2 SMNVEV (reference sequence). The CDR3 spells CASSLVQNNYGYTF. The CDR3 bases are TGTGCCAGCAGTTTGGTACAGAATAACTATGGCTACACCTTC.

This chain uses TRBV19 with TRBJ1-5; the match to TRBD1 covers 8 bases. Trimming took 6 bases from V and 2 from J; bases not matched to a gene: 9. The CDR3 loop spans 16 amino acids. The germline V gene has CDR1 LNHDA and CDR2 SQIVND (reference sequence). CDR3 amino acids: CASRGAPTGGNQPQHF. The CDR3 coding sequence is TGTGCCAGTAGAGGGGCCCCGACAGGGGGCAATCAGCCCCAGCATTTT.

In regard to this clone: This specimen includes other DNA sequences encoding the same CDR3. The genes are TRBV24-1 and TRBJ2-1, with 9 bases that match TRBD1. Germline V gene lookup returns CDR1 KGHDR and CDR2 SFDVKD. V lost 9 bases and J lost 4; bases outside the gene matches: 3. CDR3 size: 13 residues. The CDR3 spells CATSGTGYNEQFF. CDR3 nucleotides: TGTGCCACCTCCGGGACAGGGTACAATGAGCAGTTCTTC.

The V gene is TRBV4-2, the J gene TRBJ1-1, with D unresolved. V dropped 0 bases and J dropped 6 bases, with 11 bases sitting between them. This CDR3 is 14 amino acids long. The germline V gene has CDR1 LGHNA and CDR2 YNFKEQ. The CDR3 loop reads CASSQDFQVPEAFF. DNA for the CDR3: TGTGCCAGCAGCCAAGATTTTCAGGTCCCTGAAGCTTTCTTT.

This sequence joins TRBV3-1 (or the pseudogene TRBV3-2) and TRBJ2-1, with 9 bases aligning to TRBD2. Germline CDR1 and CDR2: LGHDT and YNNKEL (reference sequence). V lost 0 bases to trimming and J lost 7 bases; unmatched junction nucleotides: 7. The CDR3 contains 16 residues. The CDR3 nucleotides read TGTGCCAGCAGCCAAGATAGGGCGGGGGGGTTGAATGAGCAGTTCTTC. The encoded protein is CASSQDRAGGLNEQFF.

The chain recombines TRBV2 with TRBJ2-4; 7 bases line up with TRBD2. V trimming: 0 bases; J trimming: 1 base; junction bases outside the gene matches: 6. Germline assignment: CDR1 SNHLY and CDR2 FYNNEI. This CDR3 spans 17 amino acids. The CDR3 nucleotides read TGTGCCAGCAGTGAAGCTTTTCGGGGGGAGGCCAAAAACATTCAGTACTTC. It specifies CASSEAFRGEAKNIQYF.

V gene TRBV11-3 combines with J gene TRBJ2-1, with 7 bases that match TRBD1. The CDR3 runs to 14 residues. Germline V gives CDR1 SGHNT, CDR2 YENEEA. With 3 bases clipped from V and 9 bases from J, the junction kept 8 bases outside the gene matches. The DNA for the CDR3 is TGTGCCAGCAGCTTTGCTGACAGGGACGGTGAGCAGTTCTTC. Protein sequence: CASSFADRDGEQFF.

In this sample, this clone turned up a few times. The chain links TRBV23-1 to TRBJ2-4, with D perhaps matching TRBD2 (6 bases). TRBV23-1 is annotated as an ORF whose role is uncertain. The CDR3 has 16 residues. Trimming pared 2 bases from V and 0 bases from J, leaving 11 bases between. The CDR3 region is CASSQPREIAKNIQYF. The DNA of the CDR3 is TGCGCCAGCAGTCAACCCCGGGAGATAGCCAAAAACATTCAGTACTTC.

The chain links TRBV5-1 to TRBJ2-3; TRBD2 aligns across 8 bases. Looked up from germline, CDR1 is SGHRS and CDR2 is YFSETQ. The CDR3 loop spans 15 amino acids. The trim removed 2 bases at V and 4 bases at J, leaving 6 bases unmatched. The CDR3 here is CASSLGTSRADTQYF. For the CDR3, the DNA is TGCGCCAGCAGCTTAGGGACTAGTCGCGCAGATACGCAGTATTTT.

The chain carries TRBV11-2 and TRBJ2-2; D unresolved. V lost 2 bases, J lost 6 bases, and 7 bases lay in between. CDR1 and CDR2 (germline): SGHAT, FQNNGV. This CDR3 has 13 amino acids. The CDR3 loop reads CASSLIGAGELFF. CDR3 in DNA: TGTGCCAGCAGCTTAATTGGAGCCGGGGAGCTGTTTTTT.

The chain carries TRBV6-6 and TRBJ2-2; D possibly corresponds to TRBD1 (6 bases). CDR3 size: 18 residues. Germline V lookup: CDR1 MNHNY, CDR2 SVGAGI (reference sequence). V lost 5 bases and J lost 0, with 19 bases in between. This CDR3 is CASSRRTAGPSNTGELFF. The CDR3 coding sequence is TGTGCCAGCAGTCGGAGGACAGCCGGCCCTTCGAACACCGGGGAGCTGTTTTTT.

The CDR3 loop is CASRLDRFGELFF. The DNA of the CDR3 is TGCGCCAGCAGACTTGACAGATTCGGGGAGCTGTTTTTT. V and J are TRBV10-1 and TRBJ2-2; weak D call: TRBD1 (5 bases). Per germline, CDR1 WNHNN and CDR2 SYGVQD (reference sequence). The CDR3 spans 13 residues. V lost 6 bases, J lost 7 bases, and 12 bases lay in between.

V usage is TRBV6-5 and J usage is TRBJ1-2, with TRBD1 as a possible D gene (6 bases). CDR3 length: 13 amino acids. Deletions cut 5 bases from V and 2 bases from J, with 9 bases between. Germline CDR1 reads MNHEY; CDR2 reads SVGAGI. CDR3 in amino acids: CASSPDSNYGYTF. In DNA form, the CDR3 reads TGTGCCAGCAGTCCGGACAGCAACTATGGCTACACCTTC.

The gene calls are TRBV6-5 and TRBJ1-6; D gene uncertain. CDR3 length: 14 amino acids. In germline, CDR1 is MNHEY, CDR2 SVGAGI. Trimming removed 11 bases from V and 0 bases from J, with 11 bases in between. CDR3 in DNA: TGTGCCGCGGGTCTCAGCTCCTATAATTCACCCCTCCACTTT. Protein: CAAGLSSYNSPLHF.

The rearrangement links TRBV5-1 to TRBJ1-4; 9 positions agree with TRBD1. Trimming at V came to 4 bases and at J to 7 bases, leaving 8 bases not matched to a gene. The CDR3 length is 15 residues. Germline loops: CDR1 SGHRS, CDR2 YFSETQ. CDR3 DNA: TGCGCCAGCAGCCGAAGACAGGGGGATGGTGAAAAACTGTTTTTT. Translation: CASSRRQGDGEKLFF.

This clone appeared a single time. This chain connects TRBV10-1 to TRBJ2-1, with 9 positions matching TRBD2. The germline CDR1 and CDR2 sequences are WNHNN and SYGVQD (reference sequence). The length of the CDR3 is 15 residues. V was pared by 3 bases and J by 8 bases, with 8 bases of the junction left unmatched. CDR3 amino acids: CASSDGGAGGHEQFF. CDR3 DNA: TGCGCCAGCAGTGACGGTGGAGCGGGGGGCCATGAGCAGTTCTTC.

About this clone: The same CDR3 arises from other DNA sequences in this sample as well. The V and J genes are TRBV7-2 and TRBJ1-5, with 7 bases identical to TRBD1. The germline V gene encodes CDR1 SGHTA and CDR2 FQGNSA. The CDR3 is 15 residues long. V trimming: 4 bases; J trimming: 0 bases; junction bases outside the gene matches: 3. Here the CDR3 reads CASSSGTVSNQPQHF. CDR3 nucleotides: TGTGCCAGCAGCTCAGGGACAGTTAGCAATCAGCCCCAGCATTTT. Full variable domain (rest looked up from reference TRBV7-2 and TRBJ1-5): GAGVSQSPSNKVTEKGKDVELRCDPISGHTALYWYRQSLGQGLEFLIYFQGNSAPDKSGLPSDRFSAERTGGSVSTLTIQRTQQEDSAVYLCASSSGTVSNQPQHFGDGTRLSIL.